This entry lists 18 T cell receptor beta chains sequenced from one sample in a study of CD8 T cells in Susac syndrome. The RNA, roughly 0.45 to 1 ug, was put through reverse transcription using random hexamers. TCRdb independently ran MiXCR on the immunoSEQ multiplex PCR reads; one entry per CDR3 protein. The repertoire holds some 450,000 distinct CDR3 sequences, with more than 70% as singletons. The material sequenced was CD8+ T cells from PBMCs. Every receptor here comes from a human donor with multiple sclerosis.

The chain has TRBV6-1 and TRBJ1-5, with 7 bases lining up with TRBD1. This CDR3 has 16 amino acids. Per germline, CDR1 MNHNS and CDR2 SASEGT. V was pared by 2 bases and J by 2 bases, with 6 bases of the junction left unmatched. CDR3 protein: CASSETDREGNQPQHF. The CDR3 bases are TGTGCCAGCAGTGAAACCGACAGGGAGGGCAATCAGCCCCAGCATTTT.

J is TRBJ2-7 and V is TRBV5-4; D is undetermined. V gave up 3 bases and J gave up 4 bases, with 11 bases separating them. The CDR3 extends over 13 amino acids. Germline CDR1 SGHNT, CDR2 YYREEE (reference sequence). For the CDR3, the DNA is TGTGCCAGCAGCTCCCGCCCCCAGTACGAGCAGTACTTC. Its protein is CASSSRPQYEQYF.

The rearrangement links TRBV30 to TRBJ1-1, with a tentative D call TRBD1 (5 bases). The V end was cut by 1 base, the J end by 13 bases, with 16 bases between. Germline-derived CDR1 and CDR2 are GTSNPN and SVGIG (reference sequence). The CDR3 is 12 amino acids. This CDR3 reads CAWSGGVEWNFF. In DNA form, the CDR3 reads TGTGCCTGGAGTGGAGGGGTTGAGTGGAATTTCTTT.

This clonotype was counted once. The rearrangement uses TRBV6-1 and TRBJ2-7; D call uncertain. The germline gives CDR1 MNHNS, CDR2 SASEGT. The CDR3 is 15 amino acids. V lost 5 bases, J lost 2 bases, and 16 bases lay in between. The CDR3 DNA reads TGTGCCAGCAGTACCGCTCAGACACCTGCCTACGAGCAGTACTTC. Translating it yields CASSTAQTPAYEQYF.

The chain recombines TRBV28 with TRBJ1-5; possible D gene TRBD1, 5 bases. Trimming stripped 5 bases from V and 4 bases from J, with 15 bases between. There are 15 residues in the CDR3. Per the germline V gene, CDR1 is MDHEN and CDR2 is SYDVKM. The CDR3 sequence: CASSPRQFPNQPQHF. CDR3 in DNA: TGTGCCAGCAGTCCAAGACAGTTCCCTAATCAGCCCCAGCATTTT.

The V gene is TRBV2, the J gene TRBJ2-3; 8 bases agree with TRBD2. The CDR3 loop spans 19 amino acids. Germline CDR1 SNHLY, CDR2 FYNNEI. The V and J ends lost 7 bases and 0 bases, in that order; junction bases with no gene match: 18. CDR3 sequence (DNA): TGTGCCAGCACCCCCCACCCGGGTAGGGCTAGCGGGAGCACAGATACGCAGTATTTT. It specifies CASTPHPGRASGSTDTQYF.

DNA for the CDR3: TGTGCCAGTGCGGGGGTGGAGGGCTACGAGCAGTACTTC. It specifies CASAGVEGYEQYF. The chain carries TRBV19 and TRBJ2-7, with 7 bases identical to TRBD2. The J segment lost 3 bases and the V segment lost 8 bases, leaving 7 bases of the junction unmatched. Looked up from germline, CDR1 is LNHDA and CDR2 is SQIVND (reference sequence). CDR3 size: 13 residues.

CDR3 DNA: TGTGCCATCAGTGGGACTAGCGGTTCCTACAATGAGCAGTTCTTC. As protein: CAISGTSGSYNEQFF. The rearrangement joins TRBV10-3 to TRBJ2-1; TRBD2 aligns across 10 bases. The V segment lost 4 bases and the J segment 1 base; nucleotides outside the gene matches: 1. This CDR3 spans 15 amino acids. Germline V gene data show CDR1 as ENHRY and CDR2 as SYGVKD.

V usage is TRBV4-1 and J usage is TRBJ2-7, with 10 bases matching TRBD2. The CDR3 covers 15 residues. The J segment lost 3 bases and the V segment lost 1 base, leaving 3 bases of the junction unmatched. The germline V gene has CDR1 MGHRA and CDR2 YSYEKL. In DNA, the CDR3 is TGCGCCAGCAGCCAAGCAATAGCGGGGGGCTACGAGCAGTACTTC. It codes for CASSQAIAGGYEQYF.

The chain couples TRBV6-1 to TRBJ2-7; the D call may be TRBD1 or TRBD2 (5 bases each). The V end lost 6 bases, the J end lost 4 bases, and 22 bases lay between the germline ends. This CDR3 has 16 amino acids. Germline assignment: CDR1 MNHNS and CDR2 SASEGT. This chain's CDR3 is CASSRSGHGGQYEQYF. DNA for the CDR3: TGTGCCAGCAGCCGTTCGGGGCACGGCGGGCAATACGAGCAGTACTTC.

The CDR3 sequence is CASSPYRGGQPQHF. The CDR3 DNA follows: TGTGCCAGCAGTCCCTACAGGGGCGGACAGCCCCAGCATTTT. This chain links TRBV6-1 with TRBJ1-5; 7 bases are a match to TRBD1. V shed 5 bases, J shed 7 bases, and the junction held 8 bases outside the gene matches. Looked up from germline, CDR1 is MNHNS and CDR2 is SASEGT. The length of the CDR3 is 14 residues.

This clonotype was counted a single time. The chain joins TRBV6-4 to TRBJ2-2; 9 bases fit TRBD2. J was trimmed by 2 bases and V by 5 bases; bases with no gene match: 3. Per germline, CDR1 MRHNA and CDR2 SNTAGT. The CDR3 is 15 amino acids. The CDR3 DNA sequence: TGTGCCAGCAGTCCCGGGACTAGCAACACCGGGGAGCTGTTTTTT. Protein sequence: CASSPGTSNTGELFF.

This chain uses TRBV6-5 with TRBJ2-7; a weak D match, TRBD2 (6 bases). The CDR3 spans 17 residues. Trimming removed 0 bases from V and 4 bases from J, with 19 bases in between. Per the germline V gene, CDR1 is MNHEY and CDR2 is SVGAGI. The CDR3 coding sequence is TGTGCCAGCAGTTACTCGAGGCAGGGAGGTCCTTCGTACGAGCAGTACTTC. It codes for CASSYSRQGGPSYEQYF.

V and J are TRBV7-9 and TRBJ2-7; D gene ambiguous. From germline, CDR1 is SEHNR and CDR2 FQNEAQ (reference sequence). The V gene lost 4 bases and the J gene lost 3 bases, with 13 bases spanning the gap. The CDR3 spans 14 residues. CDR3 nucleotide sequence: TGTGCCAGCAGCTCGGACGGCGAACGCTACGAGCAGTACTTC. Translated, it gives CASSSDGERYEQYF.

The chain combines TRBV3-1 with TRBJ2-5, with D possibly matching TRBD1 (6 bases). The CDR3 runs to 16 residues. The V gene's germline CDR1 is LGHDT and CDR2 YNNKEL (reference sequence). V dropped 2 bases and J dropped 5 bases, with 18 bases sitting between them. CDR3 sequence: CASSQTDSWGLETQYF. The CDR3 DNA follows: TGTGCCAGCAGCCAAACGGACAGCTGGGGTCTTGAGACCCAGTACTTC.

The chain recombines TRBV6-5 with TRBJ1-5, with 7 bases aligning to TRBD1. This CDR3 has 19 residues. Germline V gives CDR1 MNHEY, CDR2 SVGAGI. V gave up 0 bases and J gave up 0 bases; unmatched junction bases: 11. The CDR3 region has the DNA TGTGCCAGCAGTTACTCCAAAGACAGGGAAGAATATAGCAATCAGCCCCAGCATTTT. This gives the protein CASSYSKDREEYSNQPQHF.

In the case of this clonotype: One junction end does not reproduce the germline sequence, and a read error may be involved. J is TRBJ2-5 and V is TRBV7-7, with D possibly matching TRBD2 (5 bases). The CDR3 covers 19 residues. Germline CDR1 SSHAT, CDR2 FNYEAQ (reference sequence). The CDR3 bases are TGTGCTAGCAGCTTTCACCAAAACTACGGGAAAGTCGCGCTAGAGACCCAGTACTTC. Protein sequence: CASSFHQNYGKVALETQYF.

This rearrangement joins TRBV4-1 to TRBJ1-6, with D hard to call. Germline CDR1 is MGHRA and CDR2 is YSYEKL. The CDR3 runs 17 residues. Between the trimmed V and J ends, which lost 4 bases and 0 bases, there was a span of 13 bases. CDR3 sequence (DNA): TGCGCCAGCAGCCCTGGACCCCAGAGCTCCTATAATTCACCCCTCCACTTT. This encodes CASSPGPQSSYNSPLHF.